This T cell receptor (beta chain) appears in the sequencing data of a study of control samples from healthy donors and cancer patients. Data came from immunoSEQ multiplex PCR; TCRdb stores just in-frame clones and leaves some out. This table holds 130,000 or so clones, around 87% found once. This CDR3 has 17 amino acids. V trimming: 5 bases; J trimming: 5 bases; junction bases outside the gene matches: 11. Germline CDR1 MNHEY, CDR2 SMNVEV (reference sequence). This sequence was found in a man in his 60s in good health. The chain recombines TRBV27 with TRBJ2-3; 12 nucleotides match TRBD2. Sequenced sample: blood. CDR3 nucleotide sequence: TGTGCCAGCAGTCTTCGGACTAGCGGGGTATTTAGAGATACGCAGTATTTT. Translated: CASSLRTSGVFRDTQYF.